Reported below is one T cell receptor (beta chain). This clonotype was recorded many times. This receptor's antigen is unknown. No base-level quality is on record; no much larger clone is a single base apart. Taken with the paper, the label for treatment or condition translates to: allogeneic hematopoietic cell transplantation with graft depleted of TCRalphabeta T cells and CD19 B cells. The transplant recipients were children given TCRalphabeta/CD19-depleted allogeneic hematopoietic cell grafts. The record originates from a study of T-cell reconstitution after alpha-beta-depleted transplantation in children (TCRdb year 2016). Background for the entire study: Using TCR repertoire profiling, the study followed T-cell immune reconstitution in a quantitative way in children after TCRalphabeta/CD19-depleted allogeneic hematopoietic cell transplantation.

Library generation was performed with PCR. The reads were generated on an Illumina HiSeq 2500. To normalize quantification of the TCRbeta repertoire, the TCR libraries were built with molecular barcoding that relied on unique molecular identifiers. Using fastp at Q25 and MiXCR, TCRdb reprocessed the public reads and kept productive beta chains. Merged by CDR3 protein, the rows form single entries marked with the most common genes and DNA. The sample yields 180,000 or so distinct CDR3 sequences; around 5.9% were counted once. The ten biggest clones cover about 4.3% of the sample. The research as a whole found: The frequencies of hyperexpanded clones fell over the following months, and after one year, T-cell counts and TCRbeta diversity were mostly attributed to newly produced T cells. The apparently early alphabetaT-cell count recovery about two months after transplant was reportedly dependent on only several hundred rapidly expanded clones derived from non-depleted graft cells. The high TCRbeta diversity at day 60 in some patients was ascribed to recipient T cells and intrathymic progenitors that had survived conditioning.

The germline ends are 10 bases apart after V is trimmed by 5 bases and J by 4 bases. The CDR3 has 13 amino acids, counting the end cysteine and phenylalanine. Of all the DNA, just the CDR3 is kept, 39 bases in frame from base 1. The germline V gene specifies KGHSH as CDR1 and LQKENI as CDR2. The TCR comes from a girl under three years old with combined immunodeficiency, due to receive a stem cell transplant. Sequencing used PBMCs, obtained before TCRalphabeta/CD19-depleted stem cell transplant. Recombination linked TRBV18 to TRBJ2-3; no D gene call is confident. Read as DNA, the sequence is TGTGCCAGCTCAGCCGTGTCCCCAGATACGCAGTATTTT. It encodes CASSAVSPDTQYF.